A single TCR beta chain is shown here with its context. Its antigen is still unknown. The data are from a study of cytomegalovirus exposure and HLA in healthy donors. General study results and limits: The investigators catalogued 164 TCR beta chains as cytomegalovirus-associated.

13 Jbeta primers and 60 Vbeta primers were used for the PCR. This table comes from immunoSEQ multiplex PCR, and its TCRdb copy is limited to in-frame clones, with some not included. The sample holds 110,000 to 150,000 clones; roughly 10% are singletons and the top ten take approximately 1.9%. The sample consisted of PBMCs. The TCR sequence derives from a man aged 45-65 years in good health and CMV-seronegative.

CDR3 in amino acids: CASSRDFSTDTQYF. DNA for the CDR3: TGTGCCAGCAGCCGGGACTTCTCCACAGATACGCAGTATTTT. This chain links TRBV7-2 with TRBJ2-3; a possible D gene is TRBD2 (6 bases). This CDR3 is 14 amino acids long. Germline V gene lookup returns CDR1 SGHTA and CDR2 FQGNSA. Trimming shortened V by 5 bases and J by 2 bases, and 11 bases separated the two germline ends. The variable domain in full, completed from reference TRBV7-2 and TRBJ2-3, reads GAGVSQSPSNKVTEKGKDVELRCDPISGHTALYWYRQSLGQGLEFLIYFQGNSAPDKSGLPSDRFSAERTGGSVSTLTIQRTQQEDSAVYLCASSRDFSTDTQYFGPGTRLTVL.